This TCR beta chain stems from a study of T-cell reconstitution after alpha-beta-depleted transplantation in children. Study-level points and caveats: At the one-year point after transplant, T-cell counts and TCRbeta diversity were found to come mostly from T cells that had been newly produced.

Details on this clonotype: Its antigen remains unknown.

A library of TCRbeta sequences, prepared with unique molecular identifiers, was generated. TCRdb independently ran MiXCR on the PCR reads; one entry per CDR3 protein. The sample contains a few hundred thousand distinct CDR3 sequences, more than 20% of which appear only once. Germline V gives CDR1 SGHRS, CDR2 YFSETQ. The CDR3 is 16 amino acids. J lost 1 base, V lost 1 base, and 3 bases had no gene match. The source is a boy younger than two with Wiskott-Aldrich syndrome, due to receive a stem cell transplant. The sample here was PBMCs, taken before TCRalphabeta/CD19-depleted stem cell transplant. The rearrangement links TRBV5-1 to TRBJ2-2; 8 bases are a match to TRBD2. DNA for the CDR3: TGCGCCAGCAGCTTGACTAGCGGCCTGAACACCGGGGAGCTGTTTTTT. It is translated as CASSLTSGLNTGELFF.